These T cell receptor beta chains were read from a single sample in a study of T cell changes during pregnancy in multiple sclerosis. Repertoires were generated with immunoSEQ multiplex PCR, while TCRdb's copy carries only in-frame clones and drops some. The sample gives 65,000 to 85,000 clones, 80% to 95% of which show up once; 0.29% is in the top ten. Specimen: CD4+ T cells from peripheral blood mononuclear cells, collected after pregnancy. All receptors come from a female donor with multiple sclerosis, enrolled in a pregnancy study. CDR3s include the opening cysteine and the closing phenylalanine or tryptophan. A D gene is named only where the DNA matches it firmly. Clone size, where shown, is once, few, many, or a class for clones that have expanded.

d_gene	len	abundance	v_gene	j_gene	CDR3nt	CDR3aa
-	13	once	TRBV7-7	TRBJ2-2	TGTGCCAGCAGCCCCGAGGGGGCCGGGGAGCTGTTTTTT	CASSPEGAGELFF
-	13	few	TRBV19	TRBJ1-6	TGTGCCAGTAGTGACTCCCTTAATTCACCCCTCCACTTT	CASSDSLNSPLHF
TRBD1	16	-	TRBV12-5	TRBJ2-3	TGTGCTAGTGGTTCCACTTCAGGACAGGCACCGGATACGCAGTATTTT	CASGSTSGQAPDTQYF
-	13	once	TRBV6-6	TRBJ2-5	TGTGCCAGCAGTTCGGGACACAAAGAGACCCAGTACTTC	CASSSGHKETQYF
-	11	-	TRBV18	TRBJ2-5	TGTGCCAGCTCCCCCAAAGAGACCCAGTACTTC	CASSPKETQYF
TRBD1	13	few	TRBV6-5	TRBJ1-6	TGTGCCACCAAACAGGGGATTAATTCACCCCTCCACTTT	CATKQGINSPLHF
-	12	-	TRBV29-1	TRBJ2-1	TGCAGCGAGACTCAGATCTACAATGAGCAGTTCTTC	CSETQIYNEQFF
-	14	-	TRBV5-1	TRBJ2-7	TGCGCCAGCAGCTTGGAGTGGCAGTCCTACGAGCAGTACTTC	CASSLEWQSYEQYF
-	16	-	TRBV5-6	TRBJ1-1	TGTGCCAGCAGCGGGAACCAGGGTAAGAGGAACACTGAAGCTTTCTTT	CASSGNQGKRNTEAFF
-	12	-	TRBV9	TRBJ1-2	TGTGCCAGCAGCGTAGGCAATTCGGACAGAGCCTTC	CASSVGNSDRAF
-	17	-	TRBV9	TRBJ1-1	TGTGCCAGCAGCCCCCGACAGGTTCTTATACTGGACACTGAAGCTTTCTTT	CASSPRQVLILDTEAFF
-	14	-	TRBV5-1	TRBJ2-5	TGCGCCAGCAGCTTGGGATTAAGAGAGGAGACCCAGTACTTC	CASSLGLREETQYF
TRBD1	13	-	TRBV29-1	TRBJ1-1	TGCAGCGCCCCGGACAGGCGGAACACTGAAGCTTTCTTT	CSAPDRRNTEAFF
-	16	-	TRBV10-3	TRBJ1-4	TGTGCCATCAGTGATGGTGGGAGCGGGGGAAATGAAAAACTGTTTTTT	CAISDGGSGGNEKLFF
TRBD1	19	-	TRBV28	TRBJ1-5	TGTGCCAGCAGTTCTCAGACAGGGAAGGGCCCCGGATGGAATCAGCCCCAGCATTTT	CASSSQTGKGPGWNQPQHF
TRBD1	14	-	TRBV28	TRBJ1-5	TGTGCCATTTTAGGGGGCCGATCTAATCAGCCCCAGCATTTT	CAILGGRSNQPQHF
-	13	-	TRBV28	TRBJ2-7	TGTGCCAGCAGACAGGACGGGCCCTACGAGCAGTACTTC	CASRQDGPYEQYF
TRBD2	17	-	TRBV7-2	TRBJ2-7	TGTGCCAGCAGCCCCCTGCCCCTAGCGGGAGGGCCCTACGAGCAGTACTTC	CASSPLPLAGGPYEQYF
-	13	once	TRBV9	TRBJ2-5	TGTGCCAGCAGCGTAAACACCGGGGAGACCCAGTACTTC	CASSVNTGETQYF
-	13	-	TRBV29-1	TRBJ1-1	TGCAGCGTTGGACAGGATGTTAACACTGAAGCTTTCTTT	CSVGQDVNTEAFF
TRBD1	17	-	TRBV4-1	TRBJ1-4	TGCGCCAGCAGCCAAGTTGGGCGGGACAGCTATAATGAAAAACTGTTTTTT	CASSQVGRDSYNEKLFF
TRBD2	18	-	TRBV4-2	TRBJ2-5	TGTGCCAGCAGCCAAGAAACCGGACTAGCGGGGGGGCGAGAGACCCAGTACTTC	CASSQETGLAGGRETQYF
TRBD2	15	-	TRBV5-6	TRBJ2-1	TGTGCCAGCAGCAGGACTAGCGGTACGTACAATGAGCAGTTCTTC	CASSRTSGTYNEQFF
-	13	-	TRBV27	TRBJ1-1	TGTGCCAGCAGTAGACAGAAGAACACTGAAGCTTTCTTT	CASSRQKNTEAFF
TRBD1	12	-	TRBV29-1	TRBJ2-3	TGCAGCGAAAGACAGGGGCCAGATACGCAGTATTTT	CSERQGPDTQYF
-	18	-	TRBV6-1	TRBJ2-6	TGTGCCAGCAGTGTTCACAGGATCAGAGACTCTGGGGCCAACGTCCTGACTTTC	CASSVHRIRDSGANVLTF
-	14	-	TRBV28	TRBJ1-3	TGTGCCAGCAGTCCTCCCAGTCCCGGAAACACCATATATTTT	CASSPPSPGNTIYF
-	13	-	TRBV7-8	TRBJ2-7	TGTGCCAGCAGCTTACCCGACAGTGACGAGCAGTACTTC	CASSLPDSDEQYF
-	14	-	TRBV7-9	TRBJ2-4	TGTGCCAGCAGCCCGCCAGGGATCGAACACATTCAGTACTTC	CASSPPGIEHIQYF
-	15	-	TRBV10-3	TRBJ1-4	TGTGCCATCAGTGAGTCATCAGCAACTAATGAAAAACTGTTTTTT	CAISESSATNEKLFF
-	15	-	TRBV5-1	TRBJ2-1	TGCGCCAGCAGACATTCGGGAGCTGGTGAGAATGAGCAGTTCTTC	CASRHSGAGENEQFF
TRBD1	14	-	TRBV6-5	TRBJ1-6	TGTGCCAGCAGAGCCAGACAGGGAGGATCACCCCTCCACTTT	CASRARQGGSPLHF
-	13	-	TRBV30	TRBJ1-6	TGTGCCTGGAGAAACAGGGTTAATTCACCCCTCCACTTT	CAWRNRVNSPLHF
-	13	few	TRBV5-1	TRBJ1-5	TGCGCCAGCAGCTTAGAGGGATATCAGCCCCAGCATTTT	CASSLEGYQPQHF
-	11	-	TRBV4-2	TRBJ2-3	TGTGCCAGCAGCCTTGAGGATACGCAGTATTTT	CASSLEDTQYF
TRBD2	17	once	TRBV7-2	TRBJ2-3	TGTGCCAGCAGCCACCCTCTCCAGCGGGGGTACACAGATACGCAGTATTTT	CASSHPLQRGYTDTQYF
TRBD1	18	once	TRBV5-1	TRBJ2-1	TGCGCCAGCGACGACCGGGACAGGCACCCTATTGGGGGCAATGAGCAGTTCTTC	CASDDRDRHPIGGNEQFF
-	17	-	TRBV5-1	TRBJ2-1	TGCGCCAGCAGCTTGGCCCCAGCGTCCTGGCAATACAATGAGCAGTTCTTC	CASSLAPASWQYNEQFF
TRBD2	18	-	TRBV11-2	TRBJ2-1	TGTGCCAGCAGCTTAGATCTGAGCGGGGCCATCTCCTACAATGAGCAGTTCTTC	CASSLDLSGAISYNEQFF
-	15	-	TRBV6-1	TRBJ1-2	TGTGCCAGCAGTGAAGTCCCAGGGGCAGGGGATGGCTACACCTTC	CASSEVPGAGDGYTF
-	14	-	TRBV9	TRBJ2-1	TGTGCCAGCAGCGTCATGGACACCTACAATGAGCAGTTCTTC	CASSVMDTYNEQFF
TRBD2	16	few	TRBV7-8	TRBJ2-7	TGTGCCAGCAGCCCGGGACTAGCGGGAGCGAGTTACGAGCAGTACTTC	CASSPGLAGASYEQYF
-	15	-	TRBV4-2	TRBJ2-5	TGTGCCAGCAGCCAAGAGGGGGCGAGTGGGGAGACCCAGTACTTC	CASSQEGASGETQYF
-	15	-	TRBV2	TRBJ1-2	TGTGCCAGCAGTGAAGCGCTACTGAGCGGGCTAGGCTACACCTTC	CASSEALLSGLGYTF
-	15	-	TRBV6-6	TRBJ2-3	TGTGCCAGCAGTTACTCGGGACTGAGCACAGATACGCAGTATTTT	CASSYSGLSTDTQYF
TRBD1	15	once	TRBV7-8	TRBJ1-1	TGTGCCAGCAGCCCGGGACAGGGGGCCTACACTGAAGCTTTCTTT	CASSPGQGAYTEAFF
-	15	-	TRBV10-2	TRBJ2-1	TGCGCCAGCACCCCCGGCCTAATCGGGTTCAATGAGCAGTTCTTC	CASTPGLIGFNEQFF
-	10	-	TRBV20-1	TRBJ2-1	TGCAGTGTTTCCCCCGGGAAACAGTTCTTC	CSVSPGKQFF
TRBD1	13	-	TRBV6-6	TRBJ1-2	TGTGCCAGCAGCTACGGGGACAGGGCGGGCTACACCTTC	CASSYGDRAGYTF
-	15	-	TRBV5-4	TRBJ2-5	TGTGCCAGCAGCTTCTCTACTAAGAGGTCAGAGACCCAGTACTTC	CASSFSTKRSETQYF
-	14	-	TRBV9	TRBJ2-2	TGTGCCAGCAGCGTAGAGGGGTGGGCCGGGGAGCTGTTTTTT	CASSVEGWAGELFF
TRBD1	16	once	TRBV27	TRBJ1-4	TGTGCCAGCAGTGTTATAACAGGGGGGGATAATGAAAAACTGTTTTTT	CASSVITGGDNEKLFF
TRBD2	14	-	TRBV11-3	TRBJ2-2	TGTGCCACCAGGGAGGGGCCGAACACCGGGGAGCTGTTTTTT	CATREGPNTGELFF
-	16	-	TRBV28	TRBJ1-2	TGTGCCAGCAGTTCCCTCGACACGCAGGGGTATGATGGCTACACCTTC	CASSSLDTQGYDGYTF
-	16	-	TRBV6-6	TRBJ2-7	TGTGCCAGCAGTCGAGGCCGGCCGGTGGGTGGCGACGAGCAGTACTTC	CASSRGRPVGGDEQYF